This TCR beta chain comes out of a study of blood T cells in healthy people across ages (dated by TCRdb to 2013 to 2016). Background for the entire study: In model experiments, template switching captured about one uniquely barcoded TCR beta cDNA molecule for every two T cells. To track age-related changes in TCR beta repertoire diversity, the study relied on deep sequencing normalized with unique cDNA molecular identifiers. Donors were grouped into four age groups: young (average roughly 16 years), middle-aged (roughly 38), aged (roughly 67) and long-lived (around 80). For two donors (one aged 18 to 30 and one aged 80 or older), the study analyzed two additional independent replicas of 1 million unique cDNA reads from the same blood draw.

The method was 5' RACE. Sequencer: Illumina HiSeq 2500. A second roughly 6 to 12 cycle PCR used a sample-barcoded 5' primer and a J-beta primer mix. A unique molecular identifier was introduced onto each TCR beta cDNA molecule by a template-switch 5' adaptor carrying 12 random nucleotides. Each sample yielded at least 3 million CDR3-containing paired-end reads. All of the RNA was converted into first-strand cDNA using the Mint cDNA synthesis kit, with a TRBC-specific oligonucleotide serving as the primer. Following uracil-DNA glycosylase treatment, a first 18-cycle PCR with universal primers M1SS and BC2_uni_R was performed on all cDNA. As for how the authors treated the data: Normalization of each sample was performed by random selection of 1 million high-quality reads, each carrying a distinct molecular identifier. Reads sharing molecular identifiers were discarded rather than binned into consensus sequences. MiTCR, with a Q25 quality threshold and the strictest error-elimination algorithm, was used for CDR3 identification, clonotype clustering and error correction. Lower-bound total TCR beta diversity was estimated with a nonparametric unseen species model using Euler transformation. TCRdb applied fastp at Q25 and MiXCR to the public reads, then kept only in-frame beta chains. Here each entry gathers all rows of one CDR3 protein and keeps the most common genes and DNA. The V and J calls, along with clone size, are taken from TCRdb and not from the paper's own processing. This sample comprises 600,000 to 850,000 distinct CDR3 sequences, approximately 25% of them detected only once. The ten largest clones take up more than 7.5% of the sample.

The germline V gene (reference sequence) gives CDR1 as LNHDA and CDR2 as SQIVND. Spanning cysteine to phenylalanine, the CDR3 consists of 15 amino acids. The read is trimmed to its CDR3 DNA, 45 bases read in frame from base 1. A distance of 12 bases separates the germline ends of V and J, which lose 6 bases and 0 bases respectively. This clonotype came up once. Its binding antigen is unknown. Base quality data are lacking; no much larger clone is found one base away. The research as a whole found: Estimates of total diversity based on one million sequenced T cells were considered lower bounds and underestimates. Compared with the aged group, the long-lived group had more naive CD4+ T cells, fewer expanded clones and increased TCR diversity, suggesting age selection. The CMV infection status of donors was not known, potentially confounding age-related changes in expanded clonotypes. Bulk unsorted PBMC profiling prevented conclusive comparison of naive and antigen-experienced compartments. A strong correlation was found between observed TCR beta diversity and the percentage of naive T cells measured by flow cytometry. As age increased, observed TCR beta diversity per million T cells dropped in a roughly linear way, and a significant reduction was already evident by age 40.

The donors were roughly 39 Caucasian individuals from Russia, aged 6 to 90 years, who were systemically healthy. Each donor gave around 9.8 milliliters of peripheral blood, collected into EDTA-treated Vacutainer tubes. PBMCs were isolated by Ficoll-Paque density-gradient centrifugation, with at least 6 million obtained per sample. Total RNA, at least 6 micrograms per sample, was extracted from PBMCs with Trizol reagent. The percentages of naive CD45RAhigh/CD27high T cells were determined by flow cytometry on a PBMC aliquot from every donor. These same records also appear under a second study, on T cells of mothers and their children. As the second publication notes: The donors were nine systemically healthy Caucasian individuals, made up of three mothers and their six children. cDNA synthesis used all of the extracted RNA, with roughly 1.5 ug of RNA in each 15 ul reaction. In the second PCR, the M1S primer added sample barcodes and 2-4 random nucleotides. More than 8.5 million TCR beta CDR3 reads were obtained from each mother, and about 3 million reads were obtained from each child. In both related and unrelated pairs, thymic selection shapes the output of TCR recombination in a similar way, with inherited differences having only a minor effect. Normalized repertoire overlap in related mother-child pairs was always slightly higher than in unrelated mother-child pairs, but the difference was never significant. No persistent microchimeric T cell clones were detected, at a sensitivity of approximately 90 clones per million clonotypes. To look for features that set related mother-child pairs apart from unrelated individuals, the researchers ran deep NGS to compare the TCR beta repertoires of mothers and children. Mothers averaged around 40 +/- 4 years of age and children averaged about 10 +/- 4 years. After adapter ligation was performed with NEBNext reagents, the libraries were sequenced on an Illumina HiSeq 2000 with 100+100 nt paired-end reads. To avoid cross-contamination, the mother libraries and the child libraries were prepared a month apart and sequenced in separate runs. For each donor, somewhere between 500,000 and 2,000,000 distinct TCR beta clonotypes were identified. Naive TCR beta clonotypes were estimated from low-frequency clonotypes matched to each donor's FACS-determined naive share, without sorting.

The chain employs TRBV19 and TRBJ1-5; confidence is insufficient to name the D gene. Sequences were obtained from blood. The sequence came from a boy younger than 18 in good health. The CDR3 region has the sequence CASRSVRRSNQPQHF. The DNA reads TGTGCCAGTAGATCTGTAAGGCGTAGCAATCAGCCCCAGCATTTT.